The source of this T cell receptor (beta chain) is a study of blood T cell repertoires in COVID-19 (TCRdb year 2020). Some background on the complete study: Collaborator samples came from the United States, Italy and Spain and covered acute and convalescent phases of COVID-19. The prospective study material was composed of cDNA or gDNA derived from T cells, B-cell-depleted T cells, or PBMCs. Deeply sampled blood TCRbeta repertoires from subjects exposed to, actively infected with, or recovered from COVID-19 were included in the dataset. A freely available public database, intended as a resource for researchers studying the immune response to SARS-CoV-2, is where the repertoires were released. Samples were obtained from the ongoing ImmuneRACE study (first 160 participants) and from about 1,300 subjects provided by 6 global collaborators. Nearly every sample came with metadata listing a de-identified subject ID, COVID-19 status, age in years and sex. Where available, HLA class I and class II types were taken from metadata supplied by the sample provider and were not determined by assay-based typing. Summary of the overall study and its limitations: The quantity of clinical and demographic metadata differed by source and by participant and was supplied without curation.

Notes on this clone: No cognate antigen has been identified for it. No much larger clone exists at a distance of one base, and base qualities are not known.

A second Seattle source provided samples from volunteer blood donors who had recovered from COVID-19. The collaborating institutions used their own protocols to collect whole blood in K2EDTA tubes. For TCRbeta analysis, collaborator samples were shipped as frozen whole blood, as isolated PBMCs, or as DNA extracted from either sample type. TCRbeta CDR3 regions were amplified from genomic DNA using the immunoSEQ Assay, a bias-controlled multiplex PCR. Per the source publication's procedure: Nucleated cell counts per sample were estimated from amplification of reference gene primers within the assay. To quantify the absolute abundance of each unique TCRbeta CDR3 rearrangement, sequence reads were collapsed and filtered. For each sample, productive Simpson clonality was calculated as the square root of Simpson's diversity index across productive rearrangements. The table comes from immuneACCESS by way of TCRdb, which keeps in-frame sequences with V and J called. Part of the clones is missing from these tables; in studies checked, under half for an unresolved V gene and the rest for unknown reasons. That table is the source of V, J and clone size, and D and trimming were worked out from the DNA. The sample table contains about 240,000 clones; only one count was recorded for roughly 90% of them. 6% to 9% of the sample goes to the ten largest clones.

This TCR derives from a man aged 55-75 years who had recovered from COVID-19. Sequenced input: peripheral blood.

The DNA sequence reads TGTGCCATCAGTGAGCAGAGGCCAGGGACAGGGGTGGATACGCAGTATTTT. Its product reads: CAISEQRPGTGVDTQYF. The receptor chain draws on TRBV10-3 and TRBJ2-3; 10 nucleotides in the junction match TRBD1. Via the germline V gene, CDR1 is ENHRY and CDR2 SYGVKD. The CDR3 spans 17 residues, from the cysteine through the phenylalanine. Only the CDR3 DNA stays, 51 bases, in frame from base 1. Trimming removed 2 bases from V and 6 bases from J; the gene matches leave 11 bases unexplained.